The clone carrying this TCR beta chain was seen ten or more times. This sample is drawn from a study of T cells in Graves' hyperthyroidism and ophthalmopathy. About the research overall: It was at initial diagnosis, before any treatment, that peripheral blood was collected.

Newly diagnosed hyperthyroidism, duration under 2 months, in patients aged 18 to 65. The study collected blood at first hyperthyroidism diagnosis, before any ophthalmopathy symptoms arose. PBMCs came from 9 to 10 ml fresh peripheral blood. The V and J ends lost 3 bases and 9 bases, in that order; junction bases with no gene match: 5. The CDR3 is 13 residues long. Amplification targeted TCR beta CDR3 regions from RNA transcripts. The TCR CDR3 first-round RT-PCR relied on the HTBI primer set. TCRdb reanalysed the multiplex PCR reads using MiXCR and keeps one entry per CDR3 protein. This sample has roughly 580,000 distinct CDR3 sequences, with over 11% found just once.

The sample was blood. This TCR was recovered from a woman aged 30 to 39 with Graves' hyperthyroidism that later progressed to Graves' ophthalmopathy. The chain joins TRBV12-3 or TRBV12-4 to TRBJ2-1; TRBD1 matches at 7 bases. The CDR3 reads CASSLTGSFEQFF. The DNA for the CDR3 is TGTGCCAGCAGTTTGACAGGGAGCTTTGAGCAGTTCTTC.